This T cell receptor (beta chain) was observed in a study of post-analysis software for immune sequencing data. Whole-study results and caveats: Five TRBV segments, including TRBV5-6, TRBV5-1 and TRBV20-1, were more frequent in patients than controls.

Comment on this clonotype: The antigen is undetermined.

The J segment lost 2 bases and the V segment lost 3 bases, leaving 14 bases of the junction unmatched. The CDR3 sequence is 18 residues long. Per germline, CDR1 SGHDT and CDR2 YYEEEE. Every TCR beta cDNA library bore unique molecular identifiers. TCRdb re-called the PCR reads with MiXCR, one entry per CDR3 protein. The sample lists about 770,000 distinct CDR3 sequences, 35% to 55% occurring once. What was sequenced was blood. The TCR comes from a girl aged 10-17 years with multiple sclerosis. The V and J genes are TRBV5-6 and TRBJ2-5; TRBD1 agrees at 9 bases. The CDR3 DNA follows: TGTGCCAGCAGCTCTAATTACCCGGGACAGGGTCAACAAGAGACCCAGTACTTC. This encodes CASSSNYPGQGQQETQYF.